Listed here is a single T cell receptor beta chain. Per germline, CDR1 MGHRA and CDR2 YSYEKL. The V gene end was trimmed by 3 bases and the J gene end by 4 bases; junction bases not matched to a gene: 10. The CDR3 sequence is 16 residues long. This entry is derived from a study of shared T cell receptors in the human thymus. Sequenced by immunoSEQ multiplex PCR; TCRdb stores in-frame clones only, minus some. The data show approximately 490,000 clones, around 82% seen once. These same records also appear under a second study, on human thymus T cells. From that report: Thymic samples were excised during corrective heart operations.

What was sequenced was thymocytes. The chain carries TRBV4-1 and TRBJ2-5; 8 bases match TRBD1. This clonotype was obtained from a boy in the first two years of life with a congenital heart defect. Here the CDR3 DNA reads TGCGCCAGCAGCCACAACCGACAGGGGTATAGAGAGACCCAGTACTTC. Protein: CASSHNRQGYRETQYF.